These 14 T cell receptor beta chains were all obtained from the same sample, sequenced in a study of PD-1 blockade in classical Hodgkin lymphoma. Each of the patients experienced relapse following autologous stem cell transplantation, and their brentuximab vedotin exposure differed. Here immunoSEQ multiplex PCR was the method, and the copy in TCRdb shows in-frame clones only, minus some. The repertoire has around 40,000 clones, under 75% of them found once; the top ten carry roughly 3.1%. Sequences were derived from peripheral blood mononuclear cells (PBMCs), sampled at baseline. These receptor sequences come from a human donor with classical Hodgkin lymphoma.

The gene calls are TRBV7-9 and TRBJ2-1, with a tentative D call TRBD2 (7 bases). CDR1 is SEHNR, CDR2 FQNEAQ, per germline (reference sequence). This CDR3 spans 15 amino acids. V was cut by 1 base and J by 8 bases, with 15 bases left in between. The CDR3 loop reads CASSLGPPGGDEQFF. The CDR3 coding sequence is TGTGCCAGCAGCTTAGGACCACCGGGGGGCGATGAGCAGTTCTTC. Together with reference TRBV7-9 and TRBJ2-1, the CDR3 gives the full variable domain: DTGVSQNPRHKITKRGQNVTFRCDPISEHNRLYWYRQTLGQGPEFLTYFQNEAQLEKSRLLSDRFSAERPKGSFSTLEIQRTEQGDSAMYLCASSLGPPGGDEQFFGPGTRLTVL.

The chain recombines TRBV30 with TRBJ2-5; TRBD1 might be the D (6 bases). Between the trimmed V and J ends, which lost 0 bases and 3 bases, there was a span of 11 bases. The CDR3 has 14 amino acids. Germline CDR1 GTSNPN, CDR2 SVGIG (reference sequence). CDR3 residues: CAWSVQQGEETQYF. CDR3 bases: TGTGCCTGGAGTGTACAACAGGGAGAAGAGACCCAGTACTTC.

This clone was seen just once. This chain connects TRBV5-1 to TRBJ2-1; D gene ambiguous. Germline loops: CDR1 SGHRS, CDR2 YFSETQ. V gave up 0 bases and J gave up 0 bases, with 22 bases separating them. This CDR3 contains 20 residues. The CDR3 coding sequence is TGCGCCAGCAGCTTGGAGGGATTGGCAGGCGGCTTAAGCTCCTACAATGAGCAGTTCTTC. Its translation is CASSLEGLAGGLSSYNEQFF.

The chain links TRBV7-2 to TRBJ1-1; the D is unclear. From germline, CDR1 is SGHTA and CDR2 FQGNSA. The CDR3 runs 13 residues. V gave up 2 bases and J gave up 7 bases, with 11 bases separating them. CDR3 sequence (DNA): TGTGCCAGCAGCTTATTTGAGCACGGTGAAGCTTTCTTT. It codes for CASSLFEHGEAFF. Full variable domain (rest looked up from reference TRBV7-2 and TRBJ1-1): GAGVSQSPSNKVTEKGKDVELRCDPISGHTALYWYRQSLGQGLEFLIYFQGNSAPDKSGLPSDRFSAERTGGSVSTLTIQRTQQEDSAVYLCASSLFEHGEAFFGQGTRLTVV.

V gene TRBV10-3 combines with J gene TRBJ2-5; TRBD1 matches 8 bases. The CDR3 spans 14 residues. The germline V gene has CDR1 ENHRY and CDR2 SYGVKD. V was clipped by 4 bases and J by 2 bases; unmatched bases: 3. The CDR3 loop is CAISATGEQETQYF. The CDR3 region has the DNA TGTGCCATCAGTGCGACAGGGGAGCAAGAGACCCAGTACTTC.

This clone turned up a few times. This chain joins TRBV6-5 and TRBJ2-7, with D possibly called TRBD1 or TRBD2 (5 bases each). With 5 bases removed from V and 3 bases from J, the gap between germline ends came to 11 bases. This CDR3 has 13 residues. Germline V gene sequence: CDR1 MNHEY, CDR2 SVGAGI. CDR3 DNA sequence: TGTGCCAGCAGTCGGGGCTGGGACTACGAGCAGTACTTC. Protein: CASSRGWDYEQYF.

The table lists this clone with a few counts. This rearrangement joins TRBV6-4 to TRBJ2-3, with TRBD2 matching 10 bases. This CDR3 is 14 amino acids long. J was trimmed by 2 bases and V by 10 bases; bases with no gene match: 6. Germline values: CDR1 MRHNA, CDR2 SNTAGT. In DNA, the CDR3 is TGTGCCACCAGAGCGGGAGGGGACACAGATACGCAGTATTTT. This encodes CATRAGGDTDTQYF.

This sequence joins TRBV4-3 and TRBJ2-1, with 13 bases aligning to TRBD2. The CDR3 length is 17 residues. J was trimmed by 3 bases and V by 2 bases; bases with no gene match: 4. Germline-derived CDR1 and CDR2 are LGHNA and YSLEER. The CDR3 region is CASSQSRTSGSYNEQFF. For the CDR3, the DNA is TGCGCCAGCAGCCAAAGTAGGACTAGCGGGAGCTACAATGAGCAGTTCTTC.

The chain recombines TRBV6-5 with TRBJ1-2; 11 nucleotides agree with TRBD1. J was trimmed by 6 bases and V by 0 bases; bases with no gene match: 3. The CDR3 has 15 residues. Germline CDR1 and CDR2: MNHEY and SVGAGI. CDR3 bases: TGTGCCAGCAGTTACTCTGGACAGGGGGCAGATGGCTACACCTTC. This sequence encodes CASSYSGQGADGYTF.

The chain employs TRBV25-1 and TRBJ2-3, with D possibly being TRBD2 (7 bases). The CDR3 extends over 11 amino acids. Germline-derived CDR1 and CDR2 are MGHDK and SYGVNS. V was cut by 7 bases and J by 8 bases, with 10 bases left in between. The CDR3 region has the DNA TGTGCCAGCAACGCGGGGGCTACGCAGTATTTT. Residues: CASNAGATQYF. Based on the CDR3 plus reference TRBV25-1 and TRBJ2-3, the full variable domain is EADIYQTPRYLVIGTGKKITLECSQTMGHDKMYWYQQDPGMELHLIHYSYGVNSTEKGDLSSESTVSRIRTEHFPLTLESARPSHTSQYLCASNAGATQYFGPGTRLTVL.

This chain connects TRBV6-1 to TRBJ1-1, with a tentative D call TRBD1 (5 bases). The V and J ends lost 2 bases and 6 bases respectively, with 10 bases between them. The CDR3 spans 13 residues. The germline V gene has CDR1 MNHNS and CDR2 SASEGT. The CDR3: CASSEYGGSEAFF. DNA of the CDR3: TGTGCCAGCAGTGAATATGGGGGGTCTGAAGCTTTCTTT.

The chain recombines TRBV6-5 with TRBJ1-3; D not resolved. The CDR3 is 13 amino acids. Germline V gives CDR1 MNHEY, CDR2 SVGAGI. The V end was cut by 2 bases, the J end by 0 bases, with 2 bases between. In DNA form, the CDR3 reads TGTGCCAGCAGTTACGGCTCTGGAAACACCATATATTTT. Protein product: CASSYGSGNTIYF.

J is TRBJ2-1 and V is TRBV7-9; TRBD2 might be the D (6 bases). CDR3 length: 14 amino acids. Trimming shortened V by 1 base and J by 10 bases, and 14 bases separated the two germline ends. Germline V gives CDR1 SEHNR, CDR2 FQNEAQ (reference sequence). The CDR3 DNA reads TGTGCCAGCAGCTTAGTATTGGAGGGCTCGGAGCAGTTCTTC. Its translation is CASSLVLEGSEQFF.

V gene TRBV6-6 combines with J gene TRBJ1-1; possibly TRBD1 for D (6 bases). This CDR3 region has 15 residues. The V end lost 6 bases, the J end lost 0 bases, and 14 bases lay between the germline ends. Germline CDR1 reads MNHNY; CDR2 reads SVGAGI (reference sequence). CDR3: CASRPGGGLNTEAFF. For the CDR3, the DNA is TGTGCCAGCAGGCCCGGGGGGGGCTTGAACACTGAAGCTTTCTTT.